These 6 T cell receptor beta chains came from one sample sequenced in a study of OX40 agonist ivuxolimab in advanced cancers. Sequencing was performed with immunoSEQ multiplex PCR; in TCRdb, only in-frame clones are kept and a portion is missing. Of 60,000 to 80,000 clones listed, 92% were seen once; the top ten hold roughly 0.45%. The sequenced sample was CD4+ or CD8+ T cells sorted from blood, obtained in a trial of the OX40 agonist ivuxolimab. These receptors originate from an adult with an advanced solid tumor such as melanoma, head and neck, liver or kidney cancer.

The chain combines TRBV10-3 with TRBJ2-1; 7 positions agree with TRBD2. Germline V gives CDR1 ENHRY, CDR2 SYGVKD. V dropped 7 bases and J dropped 0; count of bases not matched to a gene: 3. CDR3 length: 14 amino acids. CDR3 in DNA: TGTGCCATCAAGCAGCGGGACTCCTACAATGAGCAGTTCTTC. It specifies CAIKQRDSYNEQFF.

The V gene is TRBV5-3, the J gene TRBJ1-1; D is unresolved. TRBV5-3 is marked as an open reading frame, function uncertain. Trimming removed 2 bases at V and 6 bases at J, with 14 bases between. The CDR3 loop spans 14 amino acids. The CDR3 nucleotides read TGTGCCAGAAGCTTTTCTGGTCCGAAATCTGAAGCTTTCTTT. This codes for CARSFSGPKSEAFF.

The J gene is TRBJ1-1, the V gene TRBV6-5, with 7 nucleotides matching TRBD1. CDR1 and CDR2 from the germline V gene are MNHEY and SVGAGI. Trimming cost V 5 bases and J 3 bases; bases outside gene matches: 9. The CDR3 consists of 15 residues. The CDR3 region is CASSTRQGGDTEAFF. The CDR3 nucleotides are TGTGCCAGCAGTACCCGGCAGGGGGGAGACACTGAAGCTTTCTTT.

This rearrangement joins TRBV30 to TRBJ2-1; 8 bases line up with TRBD1. The CDR3 has 14 amino acids. With 1 base clipped from V and 1 base from J, the junction kept 0 bases outside the gene matches. The germline V gene encodes CDR1 GTSNPN and CDR2 SVGIG (reference sequence). The CDR3 DNA reads TGTGCCTGGAGTGGACAGGGGTCCTACAATGAGCAGTTCTTC. Translated, it gives CAWSGQGSYNEQFF.

The gene calls are TRBV18 and TRBJ2-7, with TRBD1 matching 7 bases. The CDR3 consists of 14 residues. Germline V lookup: CDR1 KGHSH, CDR2 LQKENI. Trimming cost V 1 base and J 6 bases; bases outside gene matches: 6. The CDR3 spells CASSPRAGGSEQYF. The DNA of the CDR3 is TGTGCCAGCTCACCACGGGCAGGGGGTAGCGAGCAGTACTTC.

This CDR3 reads CASSSLRPEQYF. In DNA, the CDR3 is TGTGCCAGCAGCTCACTAAGGCCCGAGCAGTACTTC. The V gene is TRBV11-2, the J gene TRBJ2-7; D is unresolved. The CDR3 is 12 amino acids. V was trimmed by 4 bases and J by 6 bases, leaving 10 bases between them. CDR1 is SGHAT, CDR2 FQNNGV, per germline.